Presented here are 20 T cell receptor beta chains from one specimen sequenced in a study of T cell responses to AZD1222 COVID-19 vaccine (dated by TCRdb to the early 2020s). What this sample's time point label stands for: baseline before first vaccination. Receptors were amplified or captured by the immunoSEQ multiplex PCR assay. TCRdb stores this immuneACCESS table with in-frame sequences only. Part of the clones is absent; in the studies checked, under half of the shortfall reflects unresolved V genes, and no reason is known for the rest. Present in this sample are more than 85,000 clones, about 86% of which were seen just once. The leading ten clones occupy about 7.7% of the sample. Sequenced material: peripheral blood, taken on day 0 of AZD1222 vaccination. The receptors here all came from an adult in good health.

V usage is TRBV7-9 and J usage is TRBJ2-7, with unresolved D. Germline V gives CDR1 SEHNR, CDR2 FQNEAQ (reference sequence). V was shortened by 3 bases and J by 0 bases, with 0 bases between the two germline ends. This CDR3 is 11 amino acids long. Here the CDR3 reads CASSFSYEQYF. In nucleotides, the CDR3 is TGTGCCAGCAGCTTCTCCTACGAGCAGTACTTC.

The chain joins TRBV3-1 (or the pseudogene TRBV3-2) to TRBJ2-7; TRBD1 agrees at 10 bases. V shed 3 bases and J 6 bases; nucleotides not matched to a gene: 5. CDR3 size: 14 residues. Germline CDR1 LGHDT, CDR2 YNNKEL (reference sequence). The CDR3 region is CASSQDRGLGEQYF. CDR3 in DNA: TGTGCCAGCAGCCAGGACAGGGGGTTAGGCGAGCAGTACTTC.

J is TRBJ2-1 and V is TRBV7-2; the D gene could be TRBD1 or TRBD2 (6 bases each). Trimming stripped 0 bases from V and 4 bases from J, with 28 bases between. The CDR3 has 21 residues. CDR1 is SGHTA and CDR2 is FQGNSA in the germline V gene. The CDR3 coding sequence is TGTGCCAGCAGCTTAGCGGGCCCAACAGGGAGGCAGATTCAGGGGTACAATGAGCAGTTCTTC. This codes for CASSLAGPTGRQIQGYNEQFF.

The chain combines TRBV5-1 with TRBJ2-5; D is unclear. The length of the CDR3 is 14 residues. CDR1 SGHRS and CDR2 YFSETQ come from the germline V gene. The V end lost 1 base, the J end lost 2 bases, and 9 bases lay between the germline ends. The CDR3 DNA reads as TGCGCCAGCAGCTTGCAAAGGCCTCAAGAGACCCAGTACTTC. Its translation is CASSLQRPQETQYF.

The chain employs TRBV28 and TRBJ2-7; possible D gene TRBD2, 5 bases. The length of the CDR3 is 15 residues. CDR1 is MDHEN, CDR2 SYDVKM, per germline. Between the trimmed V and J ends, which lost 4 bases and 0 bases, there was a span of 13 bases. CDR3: CASSWGEGFSYEQYF. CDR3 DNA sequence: TGTGCCAGCAGTTGGGGTGAGGGATTCTCCTACGAGCAGTACTTC.

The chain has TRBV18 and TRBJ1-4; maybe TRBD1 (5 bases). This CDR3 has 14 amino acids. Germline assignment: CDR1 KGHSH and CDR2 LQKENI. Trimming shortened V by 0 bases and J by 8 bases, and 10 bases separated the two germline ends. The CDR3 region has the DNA TGTGCCAGCTCACCACCAGGGGCCGGCGAAAAACTGTTTTTT. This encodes CASSPPGAGEKLFF.

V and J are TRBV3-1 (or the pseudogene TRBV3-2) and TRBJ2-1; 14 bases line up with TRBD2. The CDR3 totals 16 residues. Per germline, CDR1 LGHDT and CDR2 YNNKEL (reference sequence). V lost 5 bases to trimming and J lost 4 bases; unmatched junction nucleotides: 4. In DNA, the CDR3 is TGTGCCAGCAGCGCACGACTAGCGGGGGGGTACAATGAGCAGTTCTTC. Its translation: CASSARLAGGYNEQFF.

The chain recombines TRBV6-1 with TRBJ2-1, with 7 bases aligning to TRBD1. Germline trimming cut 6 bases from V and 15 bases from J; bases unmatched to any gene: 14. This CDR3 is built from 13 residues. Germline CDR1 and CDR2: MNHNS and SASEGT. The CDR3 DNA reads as TGTGCCAGCAGAGCGGACAGGAAGGGGCTTGGGTTCTTC. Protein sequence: CASRADRKGLGFF.

The CDR3 loop reads CASSLAGDNYEQYF. CDR3 DNA sequence: TGTGCCAGTAGCTTAGCGGGAGACAACTACGAGCAGTACTTC. This chain connects TRBV19 to TRBJ2-7; TRBD2 agrees at 9 bases. V was pared by 6 bases and J by 3 bases, with 6 bases of the junction left unmatched. This CDR3 is built from 14 residues. Per the germline V gene, CDR1 is LNHDA and CDR2 is SQIVND (reference sequence).

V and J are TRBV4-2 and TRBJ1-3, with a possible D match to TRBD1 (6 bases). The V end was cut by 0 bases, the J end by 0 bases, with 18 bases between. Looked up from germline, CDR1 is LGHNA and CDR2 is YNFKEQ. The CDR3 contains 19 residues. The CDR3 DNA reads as TGTGCCAGCAGCCAAGAGACGGGGGGCGACCTCTTCTCTGGAAACACCATATATTTT. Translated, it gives CASSQETGGDLFSGNTIYF.

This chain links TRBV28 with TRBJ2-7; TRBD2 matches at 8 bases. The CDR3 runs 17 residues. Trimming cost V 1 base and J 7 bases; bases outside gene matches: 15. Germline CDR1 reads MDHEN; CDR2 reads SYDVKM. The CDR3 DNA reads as TGTGCCAGCAGTTTATCGGGGGGGGACGGACGCTCTGGAGAGCAGTACTTC. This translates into CASSLSGGDGRSGEQYF. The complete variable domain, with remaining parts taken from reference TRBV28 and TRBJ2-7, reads DVKVTQSSRYLVKRTGEKVFLECVQDMDHENMFWYRQDPGLGLRLIYFSYDVKMKEKGDIPEGYSVSREKKERFSLILESASTNQTSMYLCASSLSGGDGRSGEQYFGPGTRLTVT.

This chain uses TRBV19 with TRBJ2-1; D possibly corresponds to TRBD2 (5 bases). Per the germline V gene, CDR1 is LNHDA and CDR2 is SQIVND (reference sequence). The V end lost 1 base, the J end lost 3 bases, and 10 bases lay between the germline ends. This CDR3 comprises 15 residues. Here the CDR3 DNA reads TGTGCCAGTAGTATAGCACGAGGGTACTACAATGAGCAGTTCTTC. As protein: CASSIARGYYNEQFF.

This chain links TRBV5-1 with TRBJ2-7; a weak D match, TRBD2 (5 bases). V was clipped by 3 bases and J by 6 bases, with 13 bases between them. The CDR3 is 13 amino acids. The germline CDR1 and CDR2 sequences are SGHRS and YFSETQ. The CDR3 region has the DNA TGCGCCAGCAGCTCCGTCTCGGCGGGCGAGCAGTACTTC. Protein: CASSSVSAGEQYF. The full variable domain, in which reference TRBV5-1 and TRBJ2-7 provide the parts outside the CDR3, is KAGVTQTPRYLIKTRGQQVTLSCSPISGHRSVSWYQQTPGQGLQFLFEYFSETQRNKGNFPGRFSGRQFSNSRSEMNVSTLELGDSALYLCASSSVSAGEQYFGPGTRLTVT.

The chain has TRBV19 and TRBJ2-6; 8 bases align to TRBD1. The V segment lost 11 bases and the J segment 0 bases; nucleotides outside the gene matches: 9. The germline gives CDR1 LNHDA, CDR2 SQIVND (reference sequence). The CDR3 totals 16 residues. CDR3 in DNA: TGTGCCTCTTCCCGACAGGGGATCTCTGGGGCCAACGTCCTGACTTTC. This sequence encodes CASSRQGISGANVLTF.

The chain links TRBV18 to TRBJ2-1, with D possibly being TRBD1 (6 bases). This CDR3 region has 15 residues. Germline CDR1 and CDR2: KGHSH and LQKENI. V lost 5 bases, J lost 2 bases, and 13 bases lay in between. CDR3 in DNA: TGTGCCAGCTCAGGCCAGCAGGGGCCCTACAATGAGCAGTTCTTC. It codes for CASSGQQGPYNEQFF.

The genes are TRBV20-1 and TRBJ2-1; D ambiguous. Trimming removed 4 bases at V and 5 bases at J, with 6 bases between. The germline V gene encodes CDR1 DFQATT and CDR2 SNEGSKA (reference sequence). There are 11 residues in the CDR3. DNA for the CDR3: TGCAGTGCTAAGGTAAACAATGAGCAGTTCTTC. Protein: CSAKVNNEQFF.

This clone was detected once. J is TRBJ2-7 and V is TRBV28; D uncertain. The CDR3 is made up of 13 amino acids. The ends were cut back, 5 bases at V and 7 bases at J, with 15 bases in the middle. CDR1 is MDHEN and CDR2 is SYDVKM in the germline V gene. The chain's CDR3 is CASSPALLEEQYF. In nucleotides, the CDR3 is TGTGCCAGCAGTCCGGCCCTCCTAGAGGAGCAGTACTTC.

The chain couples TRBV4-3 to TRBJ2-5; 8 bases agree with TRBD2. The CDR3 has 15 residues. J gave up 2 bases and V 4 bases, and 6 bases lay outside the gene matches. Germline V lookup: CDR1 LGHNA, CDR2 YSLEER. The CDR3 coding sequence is TGCGCCAGCAGCCGCACGGTAGCGGGGCAAGAGACCCAGTACTTC. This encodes CASSRTVAGQETQYF.

The CDR3 sequence is CASPKQQGDYGYTF. The CDR3 nucleotides read TGTGCCAGCCCTAAACAACAGGGTGACTATGGCTACACCTTC. The genes are TRBV21-1 and TRBJ1-2; no DNA check was done on the table's D call, TRBD1. TRBV21-1 is a known pseudogene. The CDR3 is 14 amino acids.

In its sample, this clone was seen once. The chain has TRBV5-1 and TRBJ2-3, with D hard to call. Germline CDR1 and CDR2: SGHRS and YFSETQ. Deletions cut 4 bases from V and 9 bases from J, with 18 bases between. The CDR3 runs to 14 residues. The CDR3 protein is CASSPGQVFGTQYF. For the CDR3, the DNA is TGCGCCAGCAGCCCCGGGCAGGTATTCGGAACGCAGTATTTT. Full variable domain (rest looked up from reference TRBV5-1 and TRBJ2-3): KAGVTQTPRYLIKTRGQQVTLSCSPISGHRSVSWYQQTPGQGLQFLFEYFSETQRNKGNFPGRFSGRQFSNSRSEMNVSTLELGDSALYLCASSPGQVFGTQYFGPGTRLTVL.